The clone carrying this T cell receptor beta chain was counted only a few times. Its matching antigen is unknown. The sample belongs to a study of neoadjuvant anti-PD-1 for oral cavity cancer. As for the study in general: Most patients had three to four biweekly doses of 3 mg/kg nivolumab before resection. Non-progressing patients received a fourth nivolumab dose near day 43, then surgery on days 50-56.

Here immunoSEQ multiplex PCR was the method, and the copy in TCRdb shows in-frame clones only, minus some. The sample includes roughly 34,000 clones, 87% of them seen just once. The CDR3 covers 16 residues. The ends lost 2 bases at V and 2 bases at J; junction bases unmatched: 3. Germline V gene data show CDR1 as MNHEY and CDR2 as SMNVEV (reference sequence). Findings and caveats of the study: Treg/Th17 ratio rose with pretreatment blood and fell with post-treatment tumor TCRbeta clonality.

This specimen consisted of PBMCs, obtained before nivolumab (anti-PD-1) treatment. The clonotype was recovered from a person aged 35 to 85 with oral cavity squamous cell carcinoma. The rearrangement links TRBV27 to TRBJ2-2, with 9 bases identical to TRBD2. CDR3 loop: CASSLRSGGNTGELFF. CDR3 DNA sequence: TGTGCCAGCAGTTTACGTAGCGGGGGCAACACCGGGGAGCTGTTTTTT.